This T cell receptor (beta chain) was recovered during a study of long-term antiretroviral therapy in people with HIV. The CDR3 spans 16 residues. Per germline, CDR1 MNHEY and CDR2 SVGAGI. V lost 0 bases and J lost 0, with 9 bases in between. Run at survey level, the immunoSEQ assay was version v3.0. Sequencing was intended to reach about 35,000-50,000 T-cell genomes per sample. Only in-frame clones appear in the TCRdb table, and some are missing; sequencing was by immunoSEQ multiplex PCR. Among 30,000 to 40,000 clones listed, roughly 80% were seen once. The sequencing used unsorted PBMCs, collected 1.5 years after starting antiretroviral therapy. The TCR sequence derives from a man aged 18 to 35 with HIV. V is TRBV6-5 and J is TRBJ2-1, with D unresolved. CDR3 bases: TGTGCCAGCAGTTACTCAACGTCGAGCTCCTACAATGAGCAGTTCTTC. It codes for CASSYSTSSSYNEQFF.